The clone carrying this T cell receptor beta chain was counted only a few times. What it binds is unknown. The sample comes from a study of beta chain features in type 1 diabetes. Study-wide points: More deletions and fewer insertions at VDJ junctions were seen in type 1 diabetes patients. All four CD4+ subsets from Type 1 diabetes patients carried moderately but significantly shorter TCRB CDR3s. A closer apparent resemblance between naive, central memory and Treg TCRB repertoires was seen in patients than in healthy donors.

CD4+ naive, central memory, regulatory and stem cell-like memory subsets were isolated by sorting on CD45RO/CCR7/CD25/CD127/CD95/CD27. Isolated RNA was reverse transcribed in full, so expressed TCRB transcripts were sequenced. Generated by immunoSEQ multiplex PCR, the TCRdb table keeps only in-frame clones and is missing some. The sample yields over 25,000 clones, roughly three fifths seen once. There are 12 residues in the CDR3. Germline lookup yields CDR1 SGHTA and CDR2 FQGNSA. V gave up 5 bases and J gave up 4 bases, with 9 bases separating them. Sequencing was carried out using Tregs from blood. The receptor was derived from a woman under 30 with type 1 diabetes. The chain combines TRBV7-2 with TRBJ2-7, with a weak D call TRBD2 (6 bases). DNA for the CDR3: TGTGCCAGCAGCGGGCTAGCGTACGAGCAGTACTTC. It yields the protein CASSGLAYEQYF.